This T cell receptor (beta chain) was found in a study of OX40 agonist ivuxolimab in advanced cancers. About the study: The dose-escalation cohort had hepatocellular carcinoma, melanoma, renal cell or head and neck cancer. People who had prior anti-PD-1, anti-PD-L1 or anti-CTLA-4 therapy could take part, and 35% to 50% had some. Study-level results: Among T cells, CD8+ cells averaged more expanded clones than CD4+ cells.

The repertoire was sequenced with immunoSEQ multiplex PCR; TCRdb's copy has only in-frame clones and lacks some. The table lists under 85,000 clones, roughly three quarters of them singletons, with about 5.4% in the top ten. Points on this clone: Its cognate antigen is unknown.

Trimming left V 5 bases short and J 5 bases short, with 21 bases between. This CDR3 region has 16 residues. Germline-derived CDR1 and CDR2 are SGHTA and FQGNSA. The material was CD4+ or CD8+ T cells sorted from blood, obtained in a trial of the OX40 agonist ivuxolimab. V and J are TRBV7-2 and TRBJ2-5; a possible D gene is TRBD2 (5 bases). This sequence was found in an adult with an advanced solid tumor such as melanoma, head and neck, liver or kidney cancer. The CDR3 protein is CASSPPGNRRMETQYF. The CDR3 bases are TGTGCCAGCAGCCCACCGGGGAACCGGCGGATGGAGACCCAGTACTTC.